One sample yielded the 22 T cell receptor beta chains listed below, sequenced in a study of blood T cell repertoires in COVID-19. Produced via immunoSEQ multiplex PCR; TCRdb's table is partial and in-frame only. The sample lists about 120,000 clones, over 75% seen once, with roughly 17% in the top ten. The specimen was peripheral blood. These receptors came from a man younger than 45 with COVID-19, enrolled during active disease.

This chain links TRBV7-6 with TRBJ2-5; 8 positions agree with TRBD1. Per germline, CDR1 SGHVS and CDR2 FNYEAQ. This CDR3 region has 13 residues. V trimming: 4 bases; J trimming: 3 bases; junction bases outside the gene matches: 1. The CDR3 loop reads CASSSGGEETQYF. The DNA of the CDR3 is TGTGCCAGCAGCTCAGGGGGCGAAGAGACCCAGTACTTC.

The chain carries TRBV5-5 and TRBJ2-7, with 9 bases that match TRBD1. V gave up 0 bases and J gave up 7 bases; unmatched junction bases: 11. CDR1 is SGHKS and CDR2 is YYEKEE in the germline V gene (reference sequence). This CDR3 has 16 residues. CDR3 residues: CASSLASGQGSEEQYF. CDR3 nucleotides: TGTGCCAGCAGCTTGGCCAGCGGACAGGGGTCGGAGGAGCAGTACTTC.

J is TRBJ1-2 and V is TRBV7-9; 9 nucleotides align to TRBD1. Trimming at V came to 1 base and at J to 3 bases, leaving 0 bases not matched to a gene. The CDR3 consists of 14 residues. Germline V CDR1 and CDR2: SEHNR, FQNEAQ (reference sequence). The CDR3 DNA reads TGTGCCAGCAGCTTAGGGACAGGGGACTATGGCTACACCTTC. Protein: CASSLGTGDYGYTF.

This chain connects TRBV5-1 to TRBJ2-3; 7 bases map to TRBD1. CDR3 size: 14 residues. V lost 2 bases, J lost 4 bases, and 4 bases stayed unmatched. The V gene's germline CDR1 is SGHRS and CDR2 YFSETQ. CDR3 sequence (DNA): TGCGCCAGCAGCTTAAACAGGGGCGCAGATACGCAGTATTTT. Translated: CASSLNRGADTQYF.

The V gene is TRBV30, the J gene TRBJ1-3, with D perhaps TRBD1 (6 bases). V was pared by 8 bases and J by 2 bases, with 13 bases between. The germline CDR1 and CDR2 sequences are GTSNPN and SVGIG (reference sequence). The CDR3 contains 13 residues. CDR3 sequence (DNA): TGTGCCGGGAAGACAGGCCCTGGAAACACCATATATTTT. This encodes CAGKTGPGNTIYF.

The J gene is TRBJ1-5, the V gene TRBV28; D is undetermined. V was pared by 6 bases and J by 1 base, with 7 bases between. Germline V lookup: CDR1 MDHEN, CDR2 SYDVKM. CDR3 size: 13 residues. The CDR3 coding sequence is TGTGCCAGCAGGACTAGCAGCAATCAGCCCCAGCATTTT. This gives the protein CASRTSSNQPQHF.

The gene calls are TRBV5-1 and TRBJ2-7, with 9 nucleotides matching TRBD1. Germline lookup yields CDR1 SGHRS and CDR2 YFSETQ. The CDR3 is 14 amino acids. The V segment lost 0 bases and the J segment 3 bases; nucleotides outside the gene matches: 1. The CDR3 DNA follows: TGCGCCAGCAGCTTGGCGGACAGGGGCTACGAGCAGTACTTC. Its protein product is CASSLADRGYEQYF.

The DNA of the CDR3 is TGTGCCACCAGTGATACTAGCGGACGGGAGACCCAGTACTTC. This translates into CATSDTSGRETQYF. The rearrangement joins TRBV24-1 to TRBJ2-5; 8 positions match TRBD2. The CDR3 contains 14 residues. The germline CDR1 and CDR2 sequences are KGHDR and SFDVKD. V was clipped by 3 bases and J by 5 bases; unmatched bases: 4.

In DNA, the CDR3 is TGTGCCAGCAGTCTCCATAGCGGGGGGGCCTTTACTGAATCCTATGAGCAGTTCTTC. Translating it yields CASSLHSGGAFTESYEQFF. The chain uses TRBV27 and TRBJ2-1; TRBD2 agrees at 11 bases. CDR1 and CDR2 (germline): MNHEY, SMNVEV (reference sequence). The CDR3 contains 19 residues. The V gene end was trimmed by 5 bases and the J gene end by 8 bases; junction bases not matched to a gene: 20.

The chain is built from TRBV10-3 and TRBJ1-1; the D gene is possibly TRBD1 (6 bases). Trimming removed 6 bases from V and 3 bases from J, with 8 bases in between. This CDR3 region has 12 residues. CDR1 is ENHRY and CDR2 is SYGVKD in the germline V gene. DNA of the CDR3: TGTGCCATCAGCGGACAGCACACTGAAGCTTTCTTT. Amino acids: CAISGQHTEAFF.

The chain uses TRBV11-3 and TRBJ1-2; TRBD1 might be the D (6 bases). The V and J ends lost 2 bases and 2 bases respectively, with 9 bases between them. The CDR3 extends over 14 amino acids. Germline V gene data show CDR1 as SGHNT and CDR2 as YENEEA. The CDR3 bases are TGTGCCAGCAGCTTATCCCAGGGGAACTATGGCTACACCTTC. This encodes CASSLSQGNYGYTF.

The CDR3 DNA sequence: TGTGCCAGCAGCCAAGTCCGAGGTGGGGGGGGCACCGGGGAGCTGTTTTTT. Amino acids: CASSQVRGGGGTGELFF. This rearrangement joins TRBV4-2 to TRBJ2-2, with 7 positions matching TRBD2. Germline loops: CDR1 LGHNA, CDR2 YNFKEQ. There are 17 residues in the CDR3. The V and J ends lost 1 base and 4 bases, in that order; junction bases with no gene match: 9.

V and J are TRBV6-5 and TRBJ2-1; D is unresolved. V lost 0 bases and J lost 10, with 10 bases in between. Germline CDR1 MNHEY, CDR2 SVGAGI. CDR3 length: 13 residues. The CDR3 protein is CASSYSTGGEQFF. CDR3 DNA: TGTGCCAGCAGTTACTCGACCGGCGGAGAGCAGTTCTTC.

The CDR3 region is CASSLTRTGSYEQYF. CDR3 nucleotides: TGTGCCAGCAGTCTTACAAGAACAGGCTCCTACGAGCAGTACTTC. The gene calls are TRBV28 and TRBJ2-7; tentative D call: TRBD1 (5 bases). Trimming removed 5 bases from V and 0 bases from J, with 14 bases in between. Germline assignment: CDR1 MDHEN and CDR2 SYDVKM. This CDR3 has 15 residues.

This chain connects TRBV19 to TRBJ1-4, with D unclear. The germline V and J ends were trimmed by 6 bases and 8 bases, with 13 bases remaining between them. Germline V CDR1 and CDR2: LNHDA, SQIVND (reference sequence). The CDR3 covers 13 residues. DNA for the CDR3: TGTGCCAGTAGCCTCAACAGAGTCGAAAAACTGTTTTTT. It specifies CASSLNRVEKLFF.

The V and J genes are TRBV19 and TRBJ2-3; TRBD2 matches 8 bases. There are 13 residues in the CDR3. Germline CDR1 is LNHDA and CDR2 is SQIVND (reference sequence). The V gene end was trimmed by 7 bases and the J gene end by 3 bases; junction bases not matched to a gene: 3. This CDR3 is CASKKRETDTQYF. CDR3 nucleotide sequence: TGTGCCAGTAAAAAGCGGGAGACAGATACGCAGTATTTT. Filled out from reference TRBV19 and TRBJ2-3, the complete variable domain reads DGGITQSPKYLFRKEGQNVTLSCEQNLNHDAMYWYRQDPGQGLRLIYYSQIVNDFQKGDIAEGYSVSREKKESFPLTVTSAQKNPTAFYLCASKKRETDTQYFGPGTRLTVL.

This rearrangement joins TRBV7-9 to TRBJ1-6; 11 nucleotides agree with TRBD1. The V gene end was trimmed by 1 base and the J gene end by 7 bases; junction bases not matched to a gene: 9. The V gene's germline CDR1 is SEHNR and CDR2 FQNEAQ (reference sequence). The length of the CDR3 is 18 residues. The DNA of the CDR3 is TGTGCCAGCAGCTTAGGGACAGGGGGCGCCGGATGGAATTCACCCCTCCACTTT. Protein: CASSLGTGGAGWNSPLHF.

V gene TRBV11-3 combines with J gene TRBJ2-7, with TRBD2 matching over 8 bases. The CDR3 extends over 16 amino acids. The germline CDR1 and CDR2 sequences are SGHNT and YENEEA. After removal of 5 bases from V and 5 bases from J, the junction contained 14 bases not matched to a gene. CDR3 in DNA: TGTGCCAGCAGCCCGGGGGGGACTTACGGCGGAAACGAGCAGTACTTC. It yields the protein CASSPGGTYGGNEQYF.

The chain carries TRBV3-1 (or the pseudogene TRBV3-2) and TRBJ2-3; D perhaps matches TRBD2 (6 bases). The CDR3 consists of 17 residues. From germline, CDR1 is LGHDT and CDR2 YNNKEL (reference sequence). Trimming removed 4 bases from V and 2 bases from J, with 19 bases in between. CDR3 in DNA: TGTGCCAGCAGCCCGTCTGGGGGAGGTTTCTTCACAGATACGCAGTATTTT. This gives the protein CASSPSGGGFFTDTQYF.

The V call is TRBV5-1, the J call TRBJ2-1, with 12 nucleotides matching TRBD2. Germline-derived CDR1 and CDR2 are SGHRS and YFSETQ. The V and J ends lost 5 bases and 6 bases, in that order; junction bases with no gene match: 0. The CDR3 covers 13 residues. CDR3 nucleotides: TGCGCCAGCAGACTAGCGGGAGGCAATGAGCAGTTCTTC. As protein: CASRLAGGNEQFF.

The V call is TRBV10-3, the J call TRBJ2-5; no definite D call. Germline CDR1 and CDR2: ENHRY and SYGVKD. CDR3 length: 16 amino acids. Trimming removed 0 bases from V and 5 bases from J, with 16 bases in between. The CDR3 here is CAISESTLNPPETQYF. CDR3 DNA: TGTGCCATCAGTGAGTCGACTCTGAACCCGCCCGAGACCCAGTACTTC.

The chain links TRBV7-8 to TRBJ2-7; D possibly corresponds to TRBD2 (6 bases). Germline CDR1 and CDR2: SGHVS and FQNEAQ. Trimming removed 5 bases from V and 0 bases from J, with 11 bases in between. The length of the CDR3 is 14 residues. CDR3 sequence: CASSATSLSYEQYF. The CDR3 bases are TGTGCCAGCAGCGCGACTAGTCTCTCCTACGAGCAGTACTTC.